The 8 T cell receptor beta chains given below trace back to one sample, sequenced in a study of spatial heterogeneity in lung cancer. TCRdb re-derived calls from the 5' RACE reads in MiXCR, one entry per CDR3 protein. The sample has more than 80,000 distinct CDR3 sequences; about 12% are singletons. As to time point: sample taken at primary tumor resection. The source material was PBMCs, sampled at surgery. All receptors derive from a male donor with early-stage non-small cell lung cancer.

Ten or more counts support this clonotype. The V and J genes are TRBV20-1 and TRBJ2-7, with 9 bases identical to TRBD1. Germline lookup yields CDR1 DFQATT and CDR2 SNEGSKA (reference sequence). The CDR3 loop spans 12 amino acids. V gave up 3 bases and J gave up 3 bases; unmatched junction bases: 0. In nucleotides, the CDR3 is TGCAGTGCTAGGACAGGGGGCTACGAGCAGTACTTC. It specifies CSARTGGYEQYF.

This clonotype appeared a few times. The CDR3 DNA follows: TGTGCCAGCAGAGAAAGGGGATACCAAGAGACCCAGTACTTC. This gives the protein CASRERGYQETQYF. The V and J genes are TRBV6-2 or TRBV6-3 and TRBJ2-5; D may be TRBD1 (5 bases). Trimming cost V 6 bases and J 0 bases, with 11 bases left between them. Germline CDR1 MNHEY, CDR2 SVGEGT. The CDR3 runs 14 residues.

This clonotype was detected many times. The genes are TRBV7-8 and TRBJ2-2, with a possible D match to TRBD2 (6 bases). Germline values: CDR1 SGHVS, CDR2 FQNEAQ. Trimming shortened V by 5 bases and J by 2 bases, and 18 bases separated the two germline ends. The CDR3 runs to 17 residues. CDR3 amino acids: CASSNSFREPNTGELFF. CDR3 DNA: TGTGCCAGCAGCAATTCTTTTCGGGAGCCTAACACCGGGGAGCTGTTTTTT.

The rearrangement links TRBV28 to TRBJ1-5, with D hard to call. Germline CDR1 is MDHEN and CDR2 is SYDVKM. This CDR3 is built from 19 residues. V lost 1 base, J lost 0 bases, and 19 bases lay in between. CDR3 DNA sequence: TGTGCCAGCAGTTTATTGGCAGGCTTTGCCCAATATAGCAATCAGCCCCAGCATTTT. It specifies CASSLLAGFAQYSNQPQHF. The variable domain in full, with the rest retrieved from reference TRBV28 and TRBJ1-5, is DVKVTQSSRYLVKRTGEKVFLECVQDMDHENMFWYRQDPGLGLRLIYFSYDVKMKEKGDIPEGYSVSREKKERFSLILESASTNQTSMYLCASSLLAGFAQYSNQPQHFGDGTRLSIL.

The sample holds one count of this clonotype. V gene TRBV6-6 combines with J gene TRBJ1-5, with 7 bases matching TRBD1. From germline, CDR1 is MNHNY and CDR2 SVGAGI (reference sequence). J lost 1 base, V lost 2 bases, and 5 bases had no gene match. The CDR3 is 16 amino acids. DNA of the CDR3: TGTGCCAGCAGTTACCCGCAGACAGGGAGCAATCAGCCCCAGCATTTT. Its protein product is CASSYPQTGSNQPQHF.

This clonotype was detected many times. The gene calls are TRBV4-1 and TRBJ1-5; unclear D gene. The CDR3 has 13 residues. V lost 0 bases and J 7 bases, leaving 7 bases between the germline ends. The germline gives CDR1 MGHRA, CDR2 YSYEKL. CDR3 DNA: TGCGCCAGCAGCCAAGAAAGCCGGCAGCCCCAGCATTTT. Its translation: CASSQESRQPQHF.

The CDR3 DNA reads as TGTGCCAGCAGCGCCCCAGGGGACAGGGGGACTTACAATGAGCAGTTCTTC. This gives the protein CASSAPGDRGTYNEQFF. The chain links TRBV27 to TRBJ2-1; 11 bases map to TRBD1. Germline V lookup: CDR1 MNHEY, CDR2 SMNVEV (reference sequence). J was trimmed by 4 bases and V by 6 bases; bases with no gene match: 11. There are 17 residues in the CDR3.

This clonotype has just a few counts. This chain connects TRBV28 to TRBJ1-2, with TRBD1 identical over 7 bases. Germline-derived CDR1 and CDR2 are MDHEN and SYDVKM. CDR3 length equals 13 residues. V lost 5 bases and J lost 8; bases outside the gene matches: 8. Here the CDR3 reads CASSLRQGSGYTF. CDR3 DNA: TGTGCCAGCAGTCTCAGACAGGGTTCCGGCTACACCTTC.